These 26 T cell receptor beta chains came from one sample sequenced in a study of beta chain features in type 1 diabetes. Study-level findings and limits: Type 1 diabetes patients had moderately but significantly shorter TCRB CDR3s in all four CD4+ subsets.

No antigens are known for them. Investigators reverse transcribed all isolated RNA, so they sequenced expressed TCRB transcripts. The method was immunoSEQ multiplex PCR; TCRdb's version includes in-frame clones alone and lacks a portion of them. The repertoire has about 260,000 clones, around 21% of them found once; the top ten carry 0.028%. The source material was naive CD4+ T cells from blood. The receptors originated from a woman between 40 and 50 years old with type 1 diabetes.

This clone came up a few times. The V gene is TRBV30, the J gene TRBJ1-5; the D gene is possibly TRBD1 (5 bases). The CDR3 loop spans 12 amino acids. Germline CDR1 is GTSNPN and CDR2 is SVGIG (reference sequence). Trimming took off 1 base at V and 6 bases at J, with 7 bases between the two ends. The CDR3 region has the DNA TGTGCCTGGAGTGATGGGGCTCAGCCCCAGCATTTT. This encodes CAWSDGAQPQHF.

This rearrangement joins TRBV19 to TRBJ2-3; TRBD1 might be the D (7 bases). With 6 bases removed from V and 4 bases from J, the gap between germline ends came to 20 bases. The germline CDR1 and CDR2 sequences are LNHDA and SQIVND (reference sequence). The CDR3 runs to 16 residues. CDR3 bases: TGTGCCAGTAGCACCTCGGTCGGCAGGGGGGCAGATACGCAGTATTTT. Translated: CASSTSVGRGADTQYF.

The chain is built from TRBV27 and TRBJ2-4, with 7 bases identical to TRBD1. V was clipped by 8 bases and J by 4 bases; unmatched bases: 5. This CDR3 spans 13 amino acids. Germline values: CDR1 MNHEY, CDR2 SMNVEV (reference sequence). CDR3 DNA sequence: TGTGCCAGCGGCGAACAGGGGAAAAACATTCAGTACTTC. Encoded protein: CASGEQGKNIQYF.

The V call is TRBV6-4, the J call TRBJ2-3; D call uncertain. This CDR3 has 13 amino acids. The germline CDR1 and CDR2 sequences are MRHNA and SNTAGT. Between the trimmed V and J ends, which lost 3 bases and 2 bases, there was a span of 6 bases. Written as DNA, the CDR3 is TGTGCCAGCAGTGATCCTACCACAGATACGCAGTATTTT. Protein sequence: CASSDPTTDTQYF.

Only a few counts were recorded for this clone. This rearrangement joins TRBV28 to TRBJ1-4, with D maybe TRBD1 (5 bases). Germline CDR1 reads MDHEN; CDR2 reads SYDVKM. Trimming removed 6 bases from V and 0 bases from J, with 11 bases in between. The CDR3 contains 15 residues. The CDR3, as DNA: TGTGCCAGCAGCTCCAGGGTTGCAACTAATGAAAAACTGTTTTTT. Protein sequence: CASSSRVATNEKLFF. The variable domain in full, with the rest retrieved from reference TRBV28 and TRBJ1-4, is DVKVTQSSRYLVKRTGEKVFLECVQDMDHENMFWYRQDPGLGLRLIYFSYDVKMKEKGDIPEGYSVSREKKERFSLILESASTNQTSMYLCASSSRVATNEKLFFGSGTQLSVL.

This clone occurred a few times. The V gene is TRBV11-2, the J gene TRBJ1-2; 8 positions agree with TRBD1. This CDR3 spans 11 amino acids. J was trimmed by 6 bases and V by 6 bases; bases with no gene match: 0. CDR1 is SGHAT and CDR2 is FQNNGV in the germline V gene. The CDR3 DNA sequence: TGTGCCAGCAGACAGGGGGATGGCTACACCTTC. It is translated as CASRQGDGYTF. The full variable domain, completed using reference TRBV11-2 and TRBJ1-2, is EAGVAQSPRYKIIEKRQSVAFWCNPISGHATLYWYQQILGQGPKLLIQFQNNGVVDDSQLPKDRFSAERLKGVDSTLKIQPAKLEDSAVYLCASRQGDGYTFGSGTRLTVV.

Of note for this clone: The sample holds other DNA sequences that translate to the same CDR3. V usage is TRBV30 and J usage is TRBJ1-5, with D unresolved. CDR1 is GTSNPN and CDR2 is SVGIG in the germline V gene (reference sequence). V was clipped by 0 bases and J by 1 base, with 7 bases between them. The CDR3 spans 14 residues. The CDR3 region has the DNA TGTGCCTGGAGTGTACGGAGCAGCAATCAGCCCCAGCATTTT. Translation: CAWSVRSSNQPQHF. Combining the CDR3 with reference TRBV30 and TRBJ1-5 gives the whole variable domain SQTIHQWPATLVQPVGSPLSLECTVEGTSNPNLYWYRQAAGRGLQLLFYSVGIGQISSEVPQNLSASRPQDRQFILSSKKLLLSDSGFYLCAWSVRSSNQPQHFGDGTRLSIL.

The chain recombines TRBV10-3 with TRBJ2-3; TRBD2 matches 11 bases. CDR1 is ENHRY, CDR2 SYGVKD, per germline. Trimming removed 4 bases from V and 0 bases from J; junction bases left unmatched: 0. CDR3 length: 15 residues. CDR3 protein: CAISGTSGSTDTQYF. The CDR3 DNA is TGTGCCATCAGTGGGACTAGCGGGAGCACAGATACGCAGTATTTT.

J is TRBJ2-5 and V is TRBV18; 7 bases are shared with TRBD1. The CDR3 loop spans 15 amino acids. Germline assignment: CDR1 KGHSH and CDR2 LQKENI. The junction had 5 bases not matched to a gene; V was cut back by 4 bases and J by 0 bases. CDR3 in DNA: TGTGCCAGCTCACGACTTGGACAGGACCAAGAGACCCAGTACTTC. Translation: CASSRLGQDQETQYF.

This clone appeared a few times. The DNA of the CDR3 is TGTGCCAGCAGCTCTATAGCGGGAGGGCGGAATGAGCAGTTCTTC. This translates into CASSSIAGGRNEQFF. The chain joins TRBV7-9 to TRBJ2-1, with 11 bases identical to TRBD2. The CDR3 is 15 residues long. With 4 bases clipped from V and 7 bases from J, the junction kept 6 bases outside the gene matches. CDR1 SEHNR and CDR2 FQNEAQ come from the germline V gene (reference sequence).

This clone occurred a few times. The chain couples TRBV18 to TRBJ1-5; maybe TRBD1 (6 bases). The V end was cut by 3 bases, the J end by 8 bases, with 14 bases between. Germline loops: CDR1 KGHSH, CDR2 LQKENI. This CDR3 spans 14 amino acids. Here the CDR3 DNA reads TGTGCCAGCTCACCCGGCACAGGGACGGAGCCCCAGCATTTT. Translated: CASSPGTGTEPQHF. Filled out from reference TRBV18 and TRBJ1-5, the complete variable domain reads NAGVMQNPRHLVRRRGQEARLRCSPMKGHSHVYWYRQLPEEGLKFMVYLQKENIIDESGMPKERFSAEFPKEGPSILRIQQVVRGDSAAYFCASSPGTGTEPQHFGDGTRLSIL.

This clone was seen only a few times. The chain carries TRBV29-1 and TRBJ1-4, with D tentatively TRBD1 (5 bases). V lost 4 bases, J lost 0 bases, and 12 bases lay in between. Looked up from germline, CDR1 is SQVTM and CDR2 is ANQGSEA. CDR3 size: 15 residues. This CDR3 reads CSVGQGSSTNEKLFF. The CDR3 DNA reads as TGCAGCGTTGGCCAGGGCAGTTCAACTAATGAAAAACTGTTTTTT.

The CDR3 DNA follows: TGTGCCAGCAGCCCTAGGACAGGGGGCTTCGGGGATGAGCAGTTCTTC. Protein sequence: CASSPRTGGFGDEQFF. The J gene is TRBJ2-1, the V gene TRBV7-9, with 11 bases aligning to TRBD1. There are 16 residues in the CDR3. The V segment lost 5 bases and the J segment 8 bases; nucleotides outside the gene matches: 11. Germline assignment: CDR1 SEHNR and CDR2 FQNEAQ (reference sequence).

This clone has more than one count but fewer than ten. The chain recombines TRBV5-1 with TRBJ2-1, with 14 positions matching TRBD2. The germline gives CDR1 SGHRS, CDR2 YFSETQ. This CDR3 has 16 amino acids. V shed 3 bases and J 8 bases; nucleotides not matched to a gene: 7. The CDR3 sequence is CASSSQGLAGEDEQFF. Here the CDR3 DNA reads TGCGCCAGCAGCTCCCAGGGACTAGCGGGGGAGGATGAGCAGTTCTTC.

This clone was counted between two and nine times. CDR3: CASSTDWNSYEQYF. Written as DNA, the CDR3 is TGTGCCAGCAGCACGGACTGGAACTCCTACGAGCAGTACTTC. The genes are TRBV5-6 and TRBJ2-7, with TRBD2 as a possible D gene (5 bases). Trimming took 4 bases from V and 0 from J, leaving 11 bases between them. Germline CDR1 reads SGHDT; CDR2 reads YYEEEE. CDR3 size: 14 residues.

This rearrangement joins TRBV6-5 to TRBJ1-1; 7 nucleotides align to TRBD1. V lost 7 bases, J lost 5 bases, and 7 bases stayed unmatched. The CDR3 runs to 13 residues. Looked up from germline, CDR1 is MNHEY and CDR2 is SVGAGI. Here the CDR3 DNA reads TGTGCCAGCACGGGTCAGGGGGGAACTGAAGCTTTCTTT. As protein: CASTGQGGTEAFF.

The table lists this clone with a few counts. This CDR3 is CSVGGTSTDQPQHF. In DNA form, the CDR3 reads TGCAGCGTTGGAGGAACTTCGACCGATCAGCCCCAGCATTTT. The chain combines TRBV29-1 with TRBJ1-5, with D hard to call. CDR1 and CDR2 (germline): SQVTM, ANQGSEA. This CDR3 has 14 residues. Trimming shortened V by 4 bases and J by 5 bases, and 15 bases separated the two germline ends.

This chain uses TRBV5-8 with TRBJ2-1; D is ambiguous. This CDR3 has 14 amino acids. Trimming took 3 bases from V and 6 from J, leaving 13 bases between them. Germline assignment: CDR1 SGHTS and CDR2 YDEGEE. CDR3: CASSSIYSLNEQFF. CDR3 nucleotide sequence: TGTGCCAGCAGCTCCATTTACAGTCTCAATGAGCAGTTCTTC.

This clone was observed a few times. The rearrangement joins TRBV20-1 to TRBJ1-1; D is undetermined. V was pared by 6 bases and J by 8 bases, with 13 bases between. The CDR3 contains 11 residues. The germline gives CDR1 DFQATT, CDR2 SNEGSKA (reference sequence). The CDR3 is CSAERKTEAFF. CDR3 in DNA: TGCAGTGCCGAACGGAAGACAGAAGCTTTCTTT.

In this sample, this clone turned up a few times. This chain links TRBV6-5 with TRBJ1-2; the match to TRBD1 covers 10 bases. Trimming removed 6 bases from V and 4 bases from J; junction bases left unmatched: 5. The CDR3 sequence is 14 residues long. Germline CDR1 reads MNHEY; CDR2 reads SVGAGI. This CDR3 reads CASRGQGYSYGYTF. CDR3 DNA sequence: TGTGCCAGCAGGGGACAGGGGTATAGCTATGGCTACACCTTC.

In this sample, this clone turned up a few times. This chain uses TRBV30 with TRBJ2-3; maybe TRBD2 (6 bases). Germline values: CDR1 GTSNPN, CDR2 SVGIG (reference sequence). The V gene lost 0 bases and the J gene lost 5 bases, with 12 bases spanning the gap. This CDR3 has 14 amino acids. DNA of the CDR3: TGTGCCTGGAGTGTACTAAGGAGGGGAGATACGCAGTATTTT. Its translation: CAWSVLRRGDTQYF.

The sample holds a few counts of this clone. The chain has TRBV7-3 and TRBJ2-5; TRBD2 aligns across 9 bases. V shed 3 bases and J 4 bases; nucleotides not matched to a gene: 6. Germline assignment: CDR1 SGHTA and CDR2 FQGTGA. The CDR3 covers 15 residues. The CDR3 DNA reads as TGTGCCAGCAGCTTTGGAGGACTAGCGCGAGAGACCCAGTACTTC. Translated: CASSFGGLARETQYF.

The V and J genes are TRBV9 and TRBJ2-2; no firm D call. The germline V and J ends were trimmed by 1 base and 3 bases, with 7 bases remaining between them. Germline V gene data show CDR1 as SGDLS and CDR2 as YYNGEE. The CDR3 sequence is 14 residues long. DNA for the CDR3: TGTGCCAGCAGCGTACGAGGCGACACCGGGGAGCTGTTTTTT. Translation gives CASSVRGDTGELFF.

The chain uses TRBV19 and TRBJ1-2; D uncertain. The CDR3 is 13 amino acids. Germline V gene lookup returns CDR1 LNHDA and CDR2 SQIVND (reference sequence). The V end lost 5 bases, the J end lost 4 bases, and 11 bases lay between the germline ends. The CDR3 sequence is CASSSYRRYGYTF. Written as DNA, the CDR3 is TGTGCCAGTAGTTCCTACAGACGCTATGGCTACACCTTC.

This clone has just a few counts. The CDR3 nucleotides read TGTGCCAGCAGTTTCCTCACAGATACGCAGTATTTT. It yields the protein CASSFLTDTQYF. The chain has TRBV28 and TRBJ2-3; D remains ambiguous. The germline gives CDR1 MDHEN, CDR2 SYDVKM. This CDR3 spans 12 amino acids. V lost 3 bases, J lost 2 bases, and 3 bases lay in between.

This clone was detected a few times. The rearrangement joins TRBV6-6 to TRBJ2-7; TRBD1 agrees at 9 bases. Germline CDR1 reads MNHNY; CDR2 reads SVGAGI (reference sequence). The CDR3 spans 13 residues. J was trimmed by 0 bases and V by 10 bases; bases with no gene match: 4. The CDR3 loop is CATRTGASYEQYF. The CDR3 nucleotides are TGTGCCACCAGGACAGGGGCCTCCTACGAGCAGTACTTC.